Listed below are T cell receptor beta chains from one sample, sequenced in a study of cytomegalovirus exposure and HLA in healthy donors. The protocol was immunoSEQ multiplex PCR, while the TCRdb copy is restricted to in-frame clones and leaves out a portion. The table records under 250,000 clones, about 85% of them present only once. The sequencing input was PBMCs. The receptors originated from a human donor in good health. The CDR3 runs from the conserved cysteine through the conserved F or W. D genes are given only for firm matches. Clone size is stated in some rows and not others, as once, few, many or a class when expanded.

v_call: TRBV19; clone_size: NA; d_call: NA; j_call: TRBJ2-2; cdr3_length: 14; cdr3_nt: TGTGCCAGTACAACGGGAGCGAACACCGGGGAGCTGTTTTTT; cdr3_aa: CASTTGANTGELFF
v_call: TRBV5-1; clone_size: NA; d_call: TRBD1; j_call: TRBJ1-1; cdr3_length: 19; cdr3_nt: TGCGCCAGCAGCCCAGGGGAAGGACAGGGGGCTTTTTGGAACACTGAAGCTTTCTTT; cdr3_aa: CASSPGEGQGAFWNTEAFF
v_call: TRBV1; clone_size: few; d_call: NA; j_call: TRBJ2-5; cdr3_length: 17; cdr3_nt: TGCACCAGCAGCCAAGATCTCTTGCGGGAGGGCCGGGAGACCCAGTACTTC; cdr3_aa: CTSSQDLLREGRETQYF
v_call: TRBV2; clone_size: NA; d_call: NA; j_call: TRBJ2-7; cdr3_length: 14; cdr3_nt: TGTGCCAGCGTAGAGGCGGGACTGAGCTACGAGCAGTACTTC; cdr3_aa: CASVEAGLSYEQYF
v_call: TRBV6-5; clone_size: NA; d_call: TRBD1; j_call: TRBJ1-6; cdr3_length: 14; cdr3_nt: TGTGCCAGCAGCCCGGGACAGGTTAATTCACCCCTCCACTTT; cdr3_aa: CASSPGQVNSPLHF
v_call: TRBV2; clone_size: NA; d_call: TRBD1; j_call: TRBJ1-2; cdr3_length: 14; cdr3_nt: TGTGCCAGCAGTGAATTCCAGGGGGCTAGGGGCTACACCTTC; cdr3_aa: CASSEFQGARGYTF
v_call: TRBV6-1; clone_size: NA; d_call: NA; j_call: TRBJ2-7; cdr3_length: 19; cdr3_nt: TGTGCCAGCAGTGCCGGACAGGGGGCTTCTAGCGGGAGGCTTTACGAGCAGTACTTC; cdr3_aa: CASSAGQGASSGRLYEQYF
v_call: TRBV12-5; clone_size: few; d_call: NA; j_call: TRBJ2-2; cdr3_length: 14; cdr3_nt: TGTGCTAGTGGTTTGGTTCAGGGCACCGGGGAGCTGTTTTTT; cdr3_aa: CASGLVQGTGELFF
v_call: TRBV9; clone_size: NA; d_call: TRBD2; j_call: TRBJ2-3; cdr3_length: 16; cdr3_nt: TGTGCCAGCAGCGTCGGCGGGAGGTCCCTCGCAGATACGCAGTATTTT; cdr3_aa: CASSVGGRSLADTQYF
v_call: TRBV5-1; clone_size: NA; d_call: TRBD2; j_call: TRBJ2-7; cdr3_length: 15; cdr3_nt: TGCGCCAGCAGCTTGTTAGCGGGAGCCTCTTACGAGCAGTACTTC; cdr3_aa: CASSLLAGASYEQYF
v_call: TRBV28; clone_size: NA; d_call: TRBD1; j_call: TRBJ2-7; cdr3_length: 14; cdr3_nt: TGTGCCAGCAGTTTAAAACAGGGGAACTACGAGCAGTACTTC; cdr3_aa: CASSLKQGNYEQYF
v_call: TRBV7-2; clone_size: NA; d_call: TRBD2; j_call: TRBJ2-7; cdr3_length: 18; cdr3_nt: TGTGCCAGCAGCTTAGCTAGGACTAGCGGGGTAACGTCCTACGAGCAGTACTTC; cdr3_aa: CASSLARTSGVTSYEQYF
v_call: TRBV18; clone_size: once; d_call: NA; j_call: TRBJ1-2; cdr3_length: 15; cdr3_nt: TGTGCCAGCTCACCATCGAAGGGGCCAGTGGGGGGCTACACCTTC; cdr3_aa: CASSPSKGPVGGYTF
v_call: TRBV19; clone_size: NA; d_call: TRBD1; j_call: TRBJ2-5; cdr3_length: 15; cdr3_nt: TGTGCCAGTAGCGGGGACAGGGGTTATCAAGAGACCCAGTACTTC; cdr3_aa: CASSGDRGYQETQYF
v_call: TRBV19; clone_size: NA; d_call: TRBD1; j_call: TRBJ1-5; cdr3_length: 13; cdr3_nt: TGTGCCAGTATCGGACAGGGGATCCAGCCCCAGCATTTT; cdr3_aa: CASIGQGIQPQHF
v_call: TRBV13; clone_size: once; d_call: NA; j_call: TRBJ1-3; cdr3_length: 13; cdr3_nt: TGTGCCAGCAGCGTCCAGGGAGGAAACACCATATATTTT; cdr3_aa: CASSVQGGNTIYF
v_call: TRBV6-5; clone_size: NA; d_call: NA; j_call: TRBJ1-3; cdr3_length: 14; cdr3_nt: TGTGCCAGCAGCCTGGGGGGCTCTGGAAACACCATATATTTT; cdr3_aa: CASSLGGSGNTIYF
v_call: TRBV7-3; clone_size: NA; d_call: TRBD2; j_call: TRBJ2-2; cdr3_length: 14; cdr3_nt: TGTGCCAGCGGTAGCGGGAGGGCCACCGGGGAGCTGTTTTTT; cdr3_aa: CASGSGRATGELFF
v_call: TRBV6-1; clone_size: NA; d_call: NA; j_call: TRBJ2-7; cdr3_length: 14; cdr3_nt: TGTGTCGTCCGCTGGGGCCCCGATCTGGGCGAGCAGTACTTC; cdr3_aa: CVVRWGPDLGEQYF
v_call: TRBV6-1; clone_size: NA; d_call: NA; j_call: TRBJ1-3; cdr3_length: 16; cdr3_nt: TGTGCCAGCAGTGGAACAGGGCTCCCCTCTGGAAACACCATATATTTT; cdr3_aa: CASSGTGLPSGNTIYF
v_call: TRBV2; clone_size: NA; d_call: TRBD2; j_call: TRBJ2-3; cdr3_length: 15; cdr3_nt: TGTGCCAGCAGTCAAACTAGCGGGAGTGCAGATACGCAGTATTTT; cdr3_aa: CASSQTSGSADTQYF
v_call: TRBV2; clone_size: NA; d_call: NA; j_call: TRBJ2-3; cdr3_length: 17; cdr3_nt: TGTGCCAGCAGTGAAATGCCCTCGTTCGAGGGCACAGATACGCAGTATTTT; cdr3_aa: CASSEMPSFEGTDTQYF
v_call: TRBV18; clone_size: NA; d_call: NA; j_call: TRBJ2-7; cdr3_length: 13; cdr3_nt: TGTGCCAGCTCACCACCAGGGGGGGCGGAGCAGTACTTC; cdr3_aa: CASSPPGGAEQYF
v_call: TRBV5-1; clone_size: NA; d_call: TRBD2; j_call: TRBJ2-3; cdr3_length: 17; cdr3_nt: TGCGCCAGCAGCCAATACCTTTCAGCGGGAGTGTCAGATACGCAGTATTTT; cdr3_aa: CASSQYLSAGVSDTQYF